The 13 T cell receptor beta chains below all came from one sample that was sequenced in a study of blood T cell repertoires in COVID-19. Produced via immunoSEQ multiplex PCR; TCRdb's table is partial and in-frame only. The sample shows about 140,000 clones, approximately 80% of them seen only once. What was sequenced was PBMCs or T cells enriched from blood (not recorded which). The receptors here all came from a man aged 50-59 years in a cohort exposed to, infected with or recovered from COVID-19 (not recorded which).

The V gene is TRBV7-9, the J gene TRBJ1-5, with 11 bases aligning to TRBD1. The CDR3 consists of 15 residues. Trimming cost V 8 bases and J 4 bases; bases outside gene matches: 7. Looked up from germline, CDR1 is SEHNR and CDR2 is FQNEAQ (reference sequence). In nucleotides, the CDR3 is TGTGCCAGCTCGGGGACAGGGGGATTGAATCAGCCCCAGCATTTT. As protein: CASSGTGGLNQPQHF.

The chain couples TRBV5-4 to TRBJ2-1; TRBD1 is a possible D gene (6 bases). CDR1 and CDR2 from the germline V gene are SGHNT and YYREEE (reference sequence). The germline V and J ends were trimmed by 1 base and 7 bases, with 12 bases remaining between them. There are 14 residues in the CDR3. The CDR3 sequence is CASSLFGQGNEQFF. As DNA, the CDR3 is TGTGCCAGCAGCTTGTTTGGCCAGGGGAATGAGCAGTTCTTC.

The chain couples TRBV6-1 to TRBJ2-1, with no clear D. Germline-derived CDR1 and CDR2 are MNHNS and SASEGT. The CDR3 is 14 residues long. V was clipped by 0 bases and J by 6 bases, with 9 bases between them. The CDR3 sequence is CASSEALGSNEQFF. CDR3 bases: TGTGCCAGCAGTGAAGCGCTGGGCAGCAATGAGCAGTTCTTC.

V usage is TRBV7-2 and J usage is TRBJ2-1; D ambiguous. The CDR3 consists of 13 residues. Germline-derived CDR1 and CDR2 are SGHTA and FQGNSA. The ends were cut back, 4 bases at V and 8 bases at J, with 12 bases in the middle. As DNA, the CDR3 is TGTGCCAGCAGCTCCCCCCCCTCCCATGAGCAGTTCTTC. Its translation is CASSSPPSHEQFF.

The V and J genes are TRBV7-7 and TRBJ2-1, with 10 positions matching TRBD2. Unmatched junction bases numbered 12, after V lost 5 bases and J lost 5 bases. The CDR3 is made up of 17 amino acids. Germline loops: CDR1 SSHAT, CDR2 FNYEAQ (reference sequence). CDR3 region: CASSPTPLAGTDNEQFF. The CDR3 bases are TGTGCCAGCAGCCCGACCCCACTAGCGGGAACCGACAATGAGCAGTTCTTC.

The chain joins TRBV9 to TRBJ2-2, with 8 bases matching TRBD1. The CDR3 length is 19 residues. Germline lookup yields CDR1 SGDLS and CDR2 YYNGEE. Trimming took 0 bases from V and 0 from J; bases not matched to a gene: 10. CDR3 in amino acids: CASSVAPRLDRANTGELFF. The DNA of the CDR3 is TGTGCCAGCAGCGTAGCCCCGCGCTTGGACAGGGCGAACACCGGGGAGCTGTTTTTT.

This chain uses TRBV29-1 with TRBJ2-7, with D perhaps TRBD1 (6 bases). This CDR3 region has 12 residues. The V gene lost 0 bases and the J gene lost 3 bases, with 6 bases spanning the gap. Germline-derived CDR1 and CDR2 are SQVTM and ANQGSEA. In DNA, the CDR3 is TGCAGCGTTGAAGAGGACAGCTACGAGCAGTACTTC. Its translation: CSVEEDSYEQYF.

The chain links TRBV10-1 to TRBJ1-1; the D is unclear. Germline assignment: CDR1 WNHNN and CDR2 SYGVQD (reference sequence). The ends were cut back, 0 bases at V and 4 bases at J, with 9 bases in the middle. The CDR3 loop spans 14 amino acids. CDR3 DNA sequence: TGCGCCAGCAGTGAGTCGAATGGGCCCACTGAAGCTTTCTTT. Protein product: CASSESNGPTEAFF.

This clone was seen only once. The chain employs TRBV6-5 and TRBJ2-7, with D possibly TRBD1 on 6 matching bases. This CDR3 has 14 amino acids. Germline V lookup: CDR1 MNHEY, CDR2 SVGAGI. Trimming took off 0 bases at V and 5 bases at J, with 11 bases between the two ends. CDR3 nucleotides: TGTGCCAGCAGTTACTCGGGCAGGGGAGACGAGCAGTACTTC. Translating it yields CASSYSGRGDEQYF.

The chain has TRBV7-9 and TRBJ1-2, with D maybe TRBD1 (6 bases). This CDR3 has 14 residues. CDR1 is SEHNR, CDR2 FQNEAQ, per germline (reference sequence). The V end was cut by 1 base, the J end by 8 bases, with 14 bases between. CDR3 residues: CASSLVFPGDGYTF. CDR3 bases: TGTGCCAGCAGCTTAGTTTTCCCAGGGGACGGCTACACCTTC.

The genes are TRBV28 and TRBJ2-2; 10 bases align to TRBD1. Per germline, CDR1 MDHEN and CDR2 SYDVKM. V lost 4 bases, J lost 5 bases, and 16 bases stayed unmatched. There are 19 residues in the CDR3. Here the CDR3 DNA reads TGTGCCAGCAGTTACCCGGGACAGGGGTACATCATGACGACCGGGGAGCTGTTTTTT. This sequence encodes CASSYPGQGYIMTTGELFF.

The chain has TRBV10-3 and TRBJ1-5, with 9 nucleotides matching TRBD1. CDR1 and CDR2 (germline): ENHRY, SYGVKD. The length of the CDR3 is 14 residues. J was trimmed by 2 bases and V by 6 bases; bases with no gene match: 2. Here the CDR3 reads CAISTGGGNQPQHF. In DNA, the CDR3 is TGTGCCATCAGCACAGGGGGCGGCAATCAGCCCCAGCATTTT.

V is TRBV7-7 and J is TRBJ2-2, with no clear D. This CDR3 has 14 amino acids. The V and J ends lost 0 bases and 5 bases respectively, with 7 bases between them. Germline V CDR1 and CDR2: SSHAT, FNYEAQ (reference sequence). The CDR3 sequence is CASSLAAWTGELFF. CDR3 DNA: TGTGCCAGCAGCTTAGCGGCTTGGACCGGGGAGCTGTTTTTT.